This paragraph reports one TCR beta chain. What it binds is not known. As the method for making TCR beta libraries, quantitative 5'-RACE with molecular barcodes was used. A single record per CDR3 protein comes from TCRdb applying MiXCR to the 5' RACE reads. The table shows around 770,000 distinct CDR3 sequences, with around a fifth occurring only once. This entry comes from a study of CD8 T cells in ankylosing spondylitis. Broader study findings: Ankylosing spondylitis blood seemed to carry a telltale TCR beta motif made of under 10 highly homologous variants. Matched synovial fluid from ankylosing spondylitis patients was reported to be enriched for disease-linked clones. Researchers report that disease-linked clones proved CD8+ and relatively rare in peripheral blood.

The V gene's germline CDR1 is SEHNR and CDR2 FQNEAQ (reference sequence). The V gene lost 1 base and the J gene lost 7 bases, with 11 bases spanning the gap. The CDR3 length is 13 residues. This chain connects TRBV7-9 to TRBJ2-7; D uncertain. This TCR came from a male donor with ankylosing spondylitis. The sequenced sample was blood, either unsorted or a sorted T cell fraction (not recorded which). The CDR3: CASSLDGLREQYF. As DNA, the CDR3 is TGTGCCAGCAGCTTAGATGGGCTTCGGGAGCAGTACTTC.